These 23 T cell receptor beta chains were sequenced from one sample in a study of CXCR3-negative and CXCR3-positive naive CD8 T cells. Libraries of TRB cDNA were made by 5' RACE and carried UMIs. TCRdb processed the 5' RACE reads again and assigns one entry to each CDR3 protein, with no DNA. In all, the sample yields about 38,000 distinct CDR3 sequences. Sequencing input: memory CD8+ T cells from blood. These receptors were obtained from a human donor in good health. Some clones in this sample may be carry-over from other donors' samples.

V usage is TRBV2 and J usage is TRBJ2-7; TCRdb returns TRBD2, unconfirmable since there is no DNA. The CDR3 spans 17 residues. CDR1 SNHLY and CDR2 FYNNEI come from the germline V gene. The CDR3 here is CASKGSPSWTSSYEQYF. Full variable domain (missing parts from reference TRBV2 and TRBJ2-7): EPEVTQTPSHQVTQMGQEVILRCVPISNHLYFYWYRQILGQKVEFLVSFYNNEISEKSEIFDDQFSVERPDGSNFTLKIRSTKLEDSAMYFCASKGSPSWTSSYEQYFGPGTRLTVT.

The rearrangement uses TRBV7-2 and TRBJ2-7; checking the TCRdb D call of TRBD1 is not possible without DNA. The CDR3 length is 15 residues. Germline-derived CDR1 and CDR2 are SGHTA and FQGNSA. CDR3 in amino acids: CASSLTGTGSDEQYF. The variable domain in full, completed from reference TRBV7-2 and TRBJ2-7, reads GAGVSQSPSNKVTEKGKDVELRCDPISGHTALYWYRQSLGQGLEFLIYFQGNSAPDKSGLPSDRFSAERTGGSVSTLTIQRTQQEDSAVYLCASSLTGTGSDEQYFGPGTRLTVT.

This chain uses TRBV20-1 with TRBJ2-7; TCRdb returns TRBD2, unconfirmable since there is no DNA. CDR3 length equals 15 residues. The germline V gene has CDR1 DFQATT and CDR2 SNEGSKA (reference sequence). CDR3 protein: CSANELAGNSYEQYF.

V gene TRBV6-1 combines with J gene TRBJ2-7; without DNA, the TCRdb call of TRBD1 cannot be checked. The germline CDR1 and CDR2 sequences are MNHNS and SASEGT. The CDR3 sequence is 15 residues long. CDR3 sequence: CASSERAGDSYEQYF.

The V call is TRBV28, the J call TRBJ1-4; TCRdb picks TRBD1, but there is no DNA to check that call. The CDR3 sequence is 15 residues long. CDR1 is MDHEN and CDR2 is SYDVKM in the germline V gene. CDR3: CASSRTGSTNEKLFF.

V and J are TRBV15 and TRBJ2-6. The CDR3 runs to 13 residues. Germline values: CDR1 LNHNV, CDR2 YYDKDF (reference sequence). CDR3 residues: CATKDSGANVLTF.

This sequence joins TRBV7-9 and TRBJ2-7. The CDR3 runs to 15 residues. Germline CDR1 reads SEHNR; CDR2 reads FQNEAQ (reference sequence). The CDR3 reads CASSLSTESSYEQYF.

The CDR3 spells CASSTSGGADTQYF. The chain joins TRBV7-6 to TRBJ2-3; TCRdb's D gene call, TRBD1, goes unchecked for lack of DNA. CDR3 size: 14 residues. Germline assignment: CDR1 SGHVS and CDR2 FNYEAQ.

The chain couples TRBV20-1 to TRBJ1-1. From germline, CDR1 is DFQATT and CDR2 SNEGSKA (reference sequence). This CDR3 has 12 amino acids. The CDR3 reads CSALPRRAEAFF.

The chain links TRBV7-9 to TRBJ2-7; TCRdb calls TRBD2, which cannot be checked without DNA. Germline V gene lookup returns CDR1 SEHNR and CDR2 FQNEAQ (reference sequence). The CDR3 spans 15 residues. This CDR3 reads CASEGLAGPPHEQYF.

The CDR3 loop is CASSFGPGSSYEQYF. The chain links TRBV7-2 to TRBJ2-7; TCRdb reports TRBD1, a call that lacks DNA to check it against. CDR3 length equals 15 residues. Per the germline V gene, CDR1 is SGHTA and CDR2 is FQGNSA.

The chain is built from TRBV6-2 or TRBV6-3 and TRBJ2-7; checking the TCRdb D call of TRBD1 is not possible without DNA. Germline V lookup: CDR1 MNHEY, CDR2 SVGEGT. The CDR3 extends over 14 amino acids. The CDR3 loop reads CASSYPGASYEQYF.

This sequence joins TRBV29-1 and TRBJ2-1; the TRBD1 assignment by TCRdb is unverifiable without DNA. This CDR3 spans 13 amino acids. Looked up from germline, CDR1 is SQVTM and CDR2 is ANQGSEA. CDR3 residues: CSVEKQGGNEQFF.

The rearrangement uses TRBV20-1 and TRBJ2-5; without DNA, the TCRdb call of TRBD1 cannot be checked. CDR3 length equals 14 residues. CDR1 is DFQATT, CDR2 SNEGSKA, per germline (reference sequence). The CDR3 reads CSARDLQGQETQYF.

The genes are TRBV24-1 and TRBJ2-1; the TRBD1 assignment by TCRdb is unverifiable without DNA. This CDR3 is 17 amino acids long. CDR1 and CDR2 (germline): KGHDR, SFDVKD. CDR3 loop: CATSDSGQGDSYNEQFF.

J is TRBJ2-1 and V is TRBV6-4. This CDR3 is built from 15 residues. Germline V gene sequence: CDR1 MRHNA, CDR2 SNTAGT. CDR3: CASSDSGDSYNEQFF.

The CDR3 loop is CASSPLGSYEQYF. This chain joins TRBV3-1 and TRBJ2-7. The length of the CDR3 is 13 residues. The germline V gene has CDR1 LGHDT and CDR2 YNNKEL (reference sequence).

The CDR3 reads CAWALDRVFSYEQYF. The chain carries TRBV30 and TRBJ2-7; TCRdb's D call of TRBD1 is untestable without DNA. In germline, CDR1 is GTSNPN, CDR2 SVGIG (reference sequence). This CDR3 is built from 15 residues.

This clonotype shows up as medium-sized by frequency. The V and J genes are TRBV20-1 and TRBJ2-2; the TCRdb D gene call, TRBD2, has no DNA to confirm it. The CDR3 is 16 residues long. In germline, CDR1 is DFQATT, CDR2 SNEGSKA (reference sequence). The CDR3: CSARDPTSGDTGELFF.

CDR3 amino acids: CASSSADRRGETQYF. The chain links TRBV5-1 to TRBJ2-5; TCRdb names TRBD2, which stays unverified in the absence of DNA. In germline, CDR1 is SGHRS, CDR2 YFSETQ. This CDR3 comprises 15 residues.

V gene TRBV28 combines with J gene TRBJ2-7; TCRdb reports TRBD1, a call that lacks DNA to check it against. Germline V gives CDR1 MDHEN, CDR2 SYDVKM. This CDR3 has 13 amino acids. CDR3 sequence reads: CASSPRTGYEQYF.

V usage is TRBV9 and J usage is TRBJ2-1; the D call of TRBD2 rests on TCRdb alone, since no DNA is present to check it. The CDR3 covers 16 residues. Germline loops: CDR1 SGDLS, CDR2 YYNGEE. The CDR3: CASSVGLESAYNEQFF. The entire variable domain, with the rest obtained from reference TRBV9 and TRBJ2-1, is as follows: DSGVTQTPKHLITATGQRVTLRCSPRSGDLSVYWYQQSLDQGLQFLIQYYNGEERAKGNILERFSAQQFPDLHSELNLSSLELGDSALYFCASSVGLESAYNEQFFGPGTRLTVL.

This chain links TRBV29-1 with TRBJ2-1; the TCRdb call, TRBD1, lacks DNA for checking. This CDR3 has 14 residues. CDR1 and CDR2 from the germline V gene are SQVTM and ANQGSEA. CDR3 residues: CSGARDRDPNEQFF.